This T cell receptor (beta chain) was sequenced for a study of T cell repertoires in cytomegalovirus infection. Across the whole study: Shared public TCR beta signatures pointed to both CMV infection and a matching HLA type. Broader study findings: Clonotype analysis showed dominance of the ex vivo response by HLA-C-restricted CMV-specific TCR beta clonotypes.

The CDR3 runs to 12 residues. V lost 4 bases and J 8 bases, leaving 11 bases between the germline ends. CDR1 is MNHEY and CDR2 is SMNVEV in the germline V gene (reference sequence). Using its own MiXCR run on the reads, TCRdb lists one record per CDR3 protein. The repertoire holds 650,000 to 900,000 distinct CDR3 sequences, with approximately 29% as singletons. To note about this clonotype: Its target is not known.

The TCR was taken from a human donor in good health (CMV status not recorded). Some clones in this sample may be carry-over from other donors' samples. The sample was cultured CD8+ T cells from PBMCs, taken from culture after CMV antigen stimulation. The V gene is TRBV27, the J gene TRBJ1-2; D gene unclear. CDR3 nucleotides: TGTGCCAGCAGTTCATCCCGAGGGGGCTACACCTTC. Translating it yields CASSSSRGGYTF.